The 13 T cell receptor beta chains in this list originate from one sample, sequenced in a study of T cell responses to AZD1222 COVID-19 vaccine. Data came from immunoSEQ multiplex PCR; TCRdb stores just in-frame clones and leaves some out. Of about 100,000 clones listed, approximately 84% were seen once; the top ten hold 15% to 20%. The sample here was peripheral blood, taken on day 0 of AZD1222 vaccination. All receptors come from an adult in good health.

The chain couples TRBV19 to TRBJ1-2; 7 bases are shared with TRBD1. The J segment lost 6 bases and the V segment lost 8 bases, leaving 6 bases of the junction unmatched. Germline V gene data show CDR1 as LNHDA and CDR2 as SQIVND (reference sequence). This CDR3 has 12 amino acids. CDR3 sequence (DNA): TGTGCCAGTCGCCGGGACAGAAATGGCTACACCTTC. Translated, it gives CASRRDRNGYTF.

This CDR3 is CASSLAVGEQPQHF. CDR3 in DNA: TGTGCCAGCAGCTTAGCGGTAGGAGAGCAGCCCCAGCATTTT. This chain joins TRBV7-6 and TRBJ1-5; D is unclear. Trimming left V 0 bases short and J 7 bases short, with 10 bases between. The germline gives CDR1 SGHVS, CDR2 FNYEAQ. The CDR3 totals 14 residues.

This chain uses TRBV18 with TRBJ1-6; TRBD1 agrees at 7 bases. V gave up 6 bases and J gave up 9 bases; unmatched junction bases: 14. The CDR3 loop spans 16 amino acids. CDR1 is KGHSH and CDR2 is LQKENI in the germline V gene. The CDR3 reads CASSAWDSSAGSPLHF. The CDR3 coding sequence is TGTGCCAGCTCCGCCTGGGACAGCTCAGCGGGTTCACCCCTCCACTTT.

The chain links TRBV9 to TRBJ2-2; a possible D gene is TRBD1 (6 bases). V shed 6 bases and J shed 4 bases, with 19 bases lying between them. This CDR3 is 16 amino acids long. CDR1 and CDR2 from the germline V gene are SGDLS and YYNGEE. The CDR3 reads CASTLTGQLTTGELFF. For the CDR3, the DNA is TGTGCCAGCACCCTAACCGGACAGCTAACCACCGGGGAGCTGTTTTTT.

For the CDR3, the DNA is TGTGCCATCAGTCCAAACGTGGGTTACGAGCAGTACGTC. This encodes CAISPNVGYEQYV. The chain is built from TRBV10-3 and TRBJ2-7; no firm D call. The CDR3 spans 13 residues. Germline CDR1 is ENHRY and CDR2 is SYGVKD. Between the trimmed V and J ends, which lost 5 bases and 4 bases, there was a span of 12 bases.

The chain joins TRBV29-1 to TRBJ1-1, with 7 bases identical to TRBD1. CDR3 size: 13 residues. The V gene end was trimmed by 5 bases and the J gene end by 1 base; junction bases not matched to a gene: 4. Looked up from germline, CDR1 is SQVTM and CDR2 is ANQGSEA. The CDR3 sequence: CSVSRGRNTEAFF. CDR3 sequence (DNA): TGCAGCGTTTCAAGGGGGCGGAACACTGAAGCTTTCTTT.

V and J are TRBV25-1 and TRBJ1-3; TRBD1 matches 10 bases. Germline assignment: CDR1 MGHDK and CDR2 SYGVNS. The CDR3 runs 18 residues. Unmatched junction bases numbered 8, after V lost 3 bases and J lost 0 bases. The CDR3 region is CASSDRRQGAFSGNTIYF. CDR3 sequence (DNA): TGTGCCAGCAGTGACCGAAGACAGGGGGCCTTCTCTGGAAACACCATATATTTT. Variable domain in full (rest from reference TRBV25-1 and TRBJ1-3): EADIYQTPRYLVIGTGKKITLECSQTMGHDKMYWYQQDPGMELHLIHYSYGVNSTEKGDLSSESTVSRIRTEHFPLTLESARPSHTSQYLCASSDRRQGAFSGNTIYFGEGSWLTVV.

The V gene is TRBV6-1, the J gene TRBJ1-6, with no clear D. The CDR3 is 13 amino acids. V was cut by 3 bases and J by 7 bases, with 7 bases left in between. Per germline, CDR1 MNHNS and CDR2 SASEGT. Written as DNA, the CDR3 is TGTGCCAGCAGTGATAACAGAAATTCACCCCTCCACTTT. Translation: CASSDNRNSPLHF.

V usage is TRBV28 and J usage is TRBJ1-5; unclear D gene. The ends were cut back, 3 bases at V and 7 bases at J, with 13 bases in the middle. Germline V gene data show CDR1 as MDHEN and CDR2 as SYDVKM. The CDR3 is made up of 14 amino acids. Here the CDR3 DNA reads TGTGCCAGCAGTTTTGAGTCTTCTCGACAGCCCCAGCATTTT. Translating it yields CASSFESSRQPQHF.

The chain is built from TRBV28 and TRBJ1-2; maybe TRBD1 (6 bases). With 6 bases removed from V and 7 bases from J, the gap between germline ends came to 12 bases. CDR1 is MDHEN, CDR2 SYDVKM, per germline. This CDR3 region has 12 residues. CDR3 amino acids: CASSNRVTGYTF. CDR3 sequence (DNA): TGTGCCAGCAGCAACAGGGTTACTGGCTACACCTTC.

J is TRBJ1-2 and V is TRBV18; 8 positions match TRBD1. J gave up 1 base and V 4 bases, and 8 bases lay outside the gene matches. CDR1 KGHSH and CDR2 LQKENI come from the germline V gene. CDR3 size: 16 residues. CDR3 amino acids: CASSQGTGDVNYGYTF. The CDR3 region has the DNA TGTGCCAGCTCACAGGGGACAGGAGATGTTAACTATGGCTACACCTTC.

This clone appeared a single time. This chain connects TRBV28 to TRBJ1-1; D not certain. The CDR3 runs to 12 residues. V was shortened by 6 bases and J by 7 bases, with 12 bases between the two germline ends. Germline values: CDR1 MDHEN, CDR2 SYDVKM. The CDR3 DNA follows: TGTGCCAGCAGCGACACGGCAAGTGAAGCTTTCTTT. Its protein is CASSDTASEAFF.

The gene calls are TRBV19 and TRBJ2-1; 10 bases are a match to TRBD2. CDR1 and CDR2 from the germline V gene are LNHDA and SQIVND (reference sequence). This CDR3 region has 15 residues. Trimming removed 5 bases from V and 4 bases from J; junction bases left unmatched: 5. CDR3 sequence: CASSSTSGAYNEQFF. The DNA for the CDR3 is TGTGCCAGTAGTTCTACTAGCGGGGCGTACAATGAGCAGTTCTTC.